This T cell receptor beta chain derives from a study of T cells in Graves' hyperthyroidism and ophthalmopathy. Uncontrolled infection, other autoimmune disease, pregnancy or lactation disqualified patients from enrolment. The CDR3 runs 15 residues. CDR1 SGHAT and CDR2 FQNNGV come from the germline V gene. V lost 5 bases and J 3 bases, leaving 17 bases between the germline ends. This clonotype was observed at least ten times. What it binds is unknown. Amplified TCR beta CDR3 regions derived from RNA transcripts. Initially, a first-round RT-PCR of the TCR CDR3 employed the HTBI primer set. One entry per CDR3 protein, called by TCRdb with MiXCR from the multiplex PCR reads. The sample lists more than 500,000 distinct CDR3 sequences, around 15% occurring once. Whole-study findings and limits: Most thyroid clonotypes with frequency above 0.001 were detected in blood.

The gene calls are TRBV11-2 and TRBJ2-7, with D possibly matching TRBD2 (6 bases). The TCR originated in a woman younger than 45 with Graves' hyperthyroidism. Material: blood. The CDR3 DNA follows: TGTGCCAGCAGCCCATGGGACTCGGGGGACTACGAGCAGTACTTC. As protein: CASSPWDSGDYEQYF. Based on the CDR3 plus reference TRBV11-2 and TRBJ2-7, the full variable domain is EAGVAQSPRYKIIEKRQSVAFWCNPISGHATLYWYQQILGQGPKLLIQFQNNGVVDDSQLPKDRFSAERLKGVDSTLKIQPAKLEDSAVYLCASSPWDSGDYEQYFGPGTRLTVT.